This entry lists 20 T cell receptor beta chains sequenced from one sample in a study of T cell responses to AZD1222 COVID-19 vaccine. Only in-frame clones appear in the TCRdb table, and some are missing; sequencing was by immunoSEQ multiplex PCR. The table records approximately 150,000 clones, under 95% of them present only once. Specimen: peripheral blood, collected on day 0 of AZD1222 vaccination. These TCRs come from an adult in good health.

The chain uses TRBV6-5 and TRBJ2-7; no firm D call. V was cut by 0 bases and J by 5 bases, with 11 bases left in between. CDR1 is MNHEY, CDR2 SVGAGI, per germline. The CDR3 is 14 amino acids. CDR3 sequence (DNA): TGTGCCAGCAGTTACTCCGGCTATATGAACGAGCAGTACTTC. Its translation is CASSYSGYMNEQYF.

CDR3 protein: CASSVDRKNSPLHF. DNA for the CDR3: TGTGCCAGCAGCGTAGATAGGAAAAATTCACCCCTCCACTTT. The chain couples TRBV9 to TRBJ1-6; D gene uncertain. CDR3 length: 14 residues. The V end lost 0 bases, the J end lost 7 bases, and 8 bases lay between the germline ends. In germline, CDR1 is SGDLS, CDR2 YYNGEE.

The J gene is TRBJ2-7, the V gene TRBV28, with TRBD2 matching 7 bases. The CDR3 is 17 amino acids. Germline loops: CDR1 MDHEN, CDR2 SYDVKM. J gave up 0 bases and V 7 bases, and 15 bases lay outside the gene matches. The CDR3 DNA follows: TGTGCCAGCACTCCCCCACTAGGGCGGGAGCACTCCTACGAGCAGTACTTC. Amino acids: CASTPPLGREHSYEQYF. The full variable domain, completed using reference TRBV28 and TRBJ2-7, is DVKVTQSSRYLVKRTGEKVFLECVQDMDHENMFWYRQDPGLGLRLIYFSYDVKMKEKGDIPEGYSVSREKKERFSLILESASTNQTSMYLCASTPPLGREHSYEQYFGPGTRLTVT.

The CDR3 reads CASSPSWSSNYGYTF. The DNA of the CDR3 is TGTGCCAGCAGTCCCTCCTGGTCCTCTAACTATGGCTACACCTTC. The chain is built from TRBV6-5 and TRBJ1-2; unclear D gene. Trimming removed 5 bases from V and 0 bases from J, with 13 bases in between. CDR3 size: 15 residues. The germline V gene encodes CDR1 MNHEY and CDR2 SVGAGI.

The chain has TRBV29-1 and TRBJ2-2; the D is unclear. Germline CDR1 and CDR2: SQVTM and ANQGSEA. CDR3 length: 13 residues. Trimming cost V 3 bases and J 2 bases, with 7 bases left between them. DNA for the CDR3: TGCAGCGTTGAGCGGTATAACACCGGGGAGCTGTTTTTT. It codes for CSVERYNTGELFF.

The genes are TRBV18 and TRBJ1-4; TRBD1 is a possible D gene (5 bases). CDR1 is KGHSH and CDR2 is LQKENI in the germline V gene. The CDR3 sequence is 17 residues long. V was pared by 1 base and J by 2 bases, with 14 bases between. CDR3 region: CASSPRGGKATNEKLFF. Written as DNA, the CDR3 is TGTGCCAGCTCACCACGCGGGGGGAAGGCCACTAATGAAAAACTGTTTTTT. Supplemented by reference TRBV18 and TRBJ1-4, the full variable domain reads NAGVMQNPRHLVRRRGQEARLRCSPMKGHSHVYWYRQLPEEGLKFMVYLQKENIIDESGMPKERFSAEFPKEGPSILRIQQVVRGDSAAYFCASSPRGGKATNEKLFFGSGTQLSVL.

The rearrangement joins TRBV27 to TRBJ2-1, with TRBD1 matching over 7 bases. V was pared by 3 bases and J by 2 bases, with 7 bases of the junction left unmatched. The V gene's germline CDR1 is MNHEY and CDR2 SMNVEV (reference sequence). This CDR3 is built from 16 residues. The CDR3 nucleotides read TGTGCCAGCAGTTTGCCCCCCGGACAGGCCTACAATGAGCAGTTCTTC. Amino acid sequence: CASSLPPGQAYNEQFF.

The chain has TRBV25-1 and TRBJ2-4, with TRBD2 matching 7 bases. J lost 9 bases, V lost 1 base, and 9 bases had no gene match. Germline values: CDR1 MGHDK, CDR2 SYGVNS. This CDR3 is 15 amino acids long. This chain's CDR3 is CASSESGGLSTIQYF. CDR3 DNA sequence: TGTGCCAGCAGTGAATCGGGGGGTCTCTCGACCATTCAGTACTTC.

The chain employs TRBV3-1 (or the pseudogene TRBV3-2) and TRBJ1-3, with unresolved D. The CDR3 consists of 14 residues. CDR1 and CDR2 from the germline V gene are LGHDT and YNNKEL (reference sequence). The V end lost 1 base, the J end lost 4 bases, and 8 bases lay between the germline ends. Written as DNA, the CDR3 is TGTGCCAGCAGCCAAGTGAGCGACGGAAACACCATATATTTT. Translating it yields CASSQVSDGNTIYF.

J is TRBJ2-7 and V is TRBV25-1; 7 nucleotides line up with TRBD1. V lost 8 bases to trimming and J lost 3 bases; unmatched junction nucleotides: 4. The germline V gene encodes CDR1 MGHDK and CDR2 SYGVNS. This CDR3 spans 12 amino acids. The CDR3 here is CASVGQFYEQYF. The CDR3 DNA reads as TGTGCCAGCGTGGGACAGTTCTACGAGCAGTACTTC.

This chain connects TRBV5-5 to TRBJ2-3; D is unclear. The ends were cut back, 3 bases at V and 3 bases at J, with 5 bases in the middle. This CDR3 spans 12 amino acids. Germline CDR1 is SGHKS and CDR2 is YYEKEE (reference sequence). CDR3 sequence (DNA): TGTGCCAGCAGCTCTGGGACAGATACGCAGTATTTT. Protein sequence: CASSSGTDTQYF.

V gene TRBV18 combines with J gene TRBJ2-1; tentatively, D is TRBD2 (5 bases). Germline V CDR1 and CDR2: KGHSH, LQKENI. This CDR3 region has 12 residues. Trimming took off 3 bases at V and 9 bases at J, with 9 bases between the two ends. The CDR3 is CASSPLASEQFF. CDR3 DNA: TGTGCCAGCTCACCGTTAGCGTCTGAGCAGTTCTTC.

The chain joins TRBV14 to TRBJ1-1; the D is unclear. The CDR3 is 14 amino acids. CDR1 and CDR2 (germline): SGHDN, FVKESK. V lost 1 base to trimming and J lost 1 base, with 7 bases between them. The CDR3 coding sequence is TGTGCCAGCAGCCAAGTTGCAGGGAACACTGAAGCTTTCTTT. As protein: CASSQVAGNTEAFF.

The chain is built from TRBV9 and TRBJ1-3; D is ambiguous. V lost 0 bases and J lost 4, with 8 bases in between. CDR3 length equals 14 residues. CDR1 and CDR2 (germline): SGDLS, YYNGEE. In DNA, the CDR3 is TGTGCCAGCAGCGTAGCCTGGGGAGGAAACACCATATATTTT. This encodes CASSVAWGGNTIYF.

The chain is built from TRBV6-2 or TRBV6-3 and TRBJ1-5, with 7 nucleotides matching TRBD1. This CDR3 is built from 14 residues. The J segment lost 5 bases and the V segment lost 7 bases, leaving 8 bases of the junction unmatched. Germline CDR1 MNHEY, CDR2 SVGEGT. The CDR3: CASIPDRRHQPQHF. The CDR3 DNA reads TGTGCCAGCATCCCGGACAGGAGACATCAGCCCCAGCATTTT.

The rearrangement links TRBV6-4 to TRBJ2-7; 8 bases fit TRBD2. The CDR3 has 23 amino acids. V trimming: 0 bases; J trimming: 3 bases; junction bases outside the gene matches: 28. CDR1 is MRHNA, CDR2 SNTAGT, per germline. The CDR3 loop reads CASSDSKCGTSGLVTLTYYEQYF. In nucleotides, the CDR3 is TGTGCCAGCAGTGACTCGAAATGTGGGACTAGTGGGCTAGTCACCTTAACCTACTACGAGCAGTACTTC.

The chain recombines TRBV5-4 with TRBJ2-2; D might be TRBD1 (7 bases). The V and J ends lost 4 bases and 7 bases respectively, with 20 bases between them. This CDR3 contains 16 residues. Germline CDR1 is SGHNT and CDR2 is YYREEE (reference sequence). CDR3: CASSPKPRGRDGELFF. In nucleotides, the CDR3 is TGTGCCAGCAGCCCCAAACCGAGGGGGCGGGACGGGGAGCTGTTTTTT.

V gene TRBV10-3 combines with J gene TRBJ2-1; a weak D match, TRBD2 (6 bases). V dropped 6 bases and J dropped 10 bases, with 16 bases sitting between them. Germline V gene data show CDR1 as ENHRY and CDR2 as SYGVKD. This CDR3 has 13 residues. In DNA form, the CDR3 reads TGTGCCATCAGCCCCGAACTAGCAAGGGAGCAGTTCTTC. It specifies CAISPELAREQFF.

The chain carries TRBV7-2 and TRBJ1-2; no clear D gene. V was clipped by 7 bases and J by 1 base, with 16 bases between them. CDR3 length: 15 residues. CDR1 and CDR2 from the germline V gene are SGHTA and FQGNSA. CDR3 in DNA: TGTGCCAGCACCGAACCCTGGGCCCTTAACTATGGCTACACCTTC. It codes for CASTEPWALNYGYTF.

CDR3 protein: CATSIAGPVNEQFF. CDR3 sequence (DNA): TGTGCCACCAGCATAGCGGGACCAGTGAATGAGCAGTTCTTC. This chain links TRBV15 with TRBJ2-1; 8 bases match TRBD2. J lost 7 bases, V lost 4 bases, and 6 bases had no gene match. CDR1 LNHNV and CDR2 YYDKDF come from the germline V gene (reference sequence). CDR3 length: 14 residues.